Each of the 25 T cell receptor beta chains below was sequenced from the same sample in a study of cytomegalovirus exposure and HLA in healthy donors. Assay: immunoSEQ multiplex PCR; the TCRdb copy retains only in-frame clones and omits some. The table includes approximately 98,000 clones, 90% to 96% detected once. Sequenced input: PBMCs. The receptor source for this set is a woman aged 18-29 years in good health and CMV-seronegative.

V usage is TRBV28 and J usage is TRBJ2-2, with a possible D match to TRBD2 (5 bases). Germline V lookup: CDR1 MDHEN, CDR2 SYDVKM. CDR3 length: 14 amino acids. V lost 7 bases to trimming and J lost 7 bases, with 16 bases between them. DNA of the CDR3: TGTGCCAGCAAGGGTCGGGAATCAGGCGGGGAGCTGTTTTTT. Its protein product is CASKGRESGGELFF.

The chain is built from TRBV5-6 and TRBJ2-3; TRBD2 aligns across 8 bases. CDR3 length equals 17 residues. In germline, CDR1 is SGHDT, CDR2 YYEEEE. The V segment lost 0 bases and the J segment 2 bases; nucleotides outside the gene matches: 8. Written as DNA, the CDR3 is TGTGCCAGCAGCTTGGTCCTCGGGGGGGCGTCCACAGATACGCAGTATTTT. It specifies CASSLVLGGASTDTQYF.

This clone was seen only once. This chain joins TRBV25-1 and TRBJ1-1, with TRBD1 identical over 12 bases. The CDR3 length is 14 residues. The germline V gene encodes CDR1 MGHDK and CDR2 SYGVNS. V lost 10 bases to trimming and J lost 5 bases; unmatched junction nucleotides: 8. The CDR3 DNA follows: TGTGCCACTAAGGGGGGACAGGGGGCAACTGAAGCTTTCTTT. The encoded protein is CATKGGQGATEAFF.

The V gene is TRBV6-5, the J gene TRBJ2-1, with 10 bases lining up with TRBD1. There are 16 residues in the CDR3. J gave up 7 bases and V 0 bases, and 6 bases lay outside the gene matches. Looked up from germline, CDR1 is MNHEY and CDR2 is SVGAGI. CDR3 bases: TGTGCCAGCAGTTACTCGGGCGGGACAGGGGAGAATGAGCAGTTCTTC. This encodes CASSYSGGTGENEQFF.

The CDR3 here is CASGGTSGGTKNIQYF. In nucleotides, the CDR3 is TGTGCCAGCGGTGGGACTAGCGGGGGAACCAAAAACATTCAGTACTTC. The rearrangement joins TRBV21-1 to TRBJ2-4; TRBD2, the D gene given by the table, was not confirmed from the DNA. TRBV21-1 is described as a pseudogene. The CDR3 sequence is 16 residues long.

The chain carries TRBV5-1 and TRBJ2-5; D unclear. Per germline, CDR1 SGHRS and CDR2 YFSETQ. This CDR3 comprises 15 residues. V was shortened by 0 bases and J by 2 bases, with 11 bases between the two germline ends. Here the CDR3 DNA reads TGCGCCAGCAGCTTGGTGGAGAACCTACAAGAGACCCAGTACTTC. Translation gives CASSLVENLQETQYF.

The chain employs TRBV19 and TRBJ1-2, with no clear D. V lost 3 bases and J lost 2, with 16 bases in between. The CDR3 is 16 amino acids. CDR1 is LNHDA and CDR2 is SQIVND in the germline V gene (reference sequence). The CDR3 nucleotides read TGTGCCAGTAGTATTCCGGACTCCCTCTGGAACTATGGCTACACCTTC. This codes for CASSIPDSLWNYGYTF. Full variable domain (outside the CDR3, taken from reference TRBV19 and TRBJ1-2): DGGITQSPKYLFRKEGQNVTLSCEQNLNHDAMYWYRQDPGQGLRLIYYSQIVNDFQKGDIAEGYSVSREKKESFPLTVTSAQKNPTAFYLCASSIPDSLWNYGYTFGSGTRLTVV.

This chain links TRBV2 with TRBJ1-3; the match to TRBD1 covers 10 bases. V lost 4 bases, J lost 6 bases, and 6 bases stayed unmatched. The length of the CDR3 is 15 residues. Germline V gives CDR1 SNHLY, CDR2 FYNNEI. The CDR3 nucleotides read TGTGCCAGCAGTGGACAGGGGGCGCATACAAACACCATATATTTT. It encodes CASSGQGAHTNTIYF.

The V gene is TRBV9, the J gene TRBJ1-4, with 9 bases that match TRBD1. From germline, CDR1 is SGDLS and CDR2 YYNGEE. The length of the CDR3 is 16 residues. J lost 4 bases, V lost 0 bases, and 4 bases had no gene match. CDR3 sequence: CASSVGTGEYNEKLFF. The CDR3 nucleotides are TGTGCCAGCAGCGTAGGGACAGGGGAGTATAATGAAAAACTGTTTTTT.

The genes are TRBV30 and TRBJ1-1; possible D gene TRBD1, 6 bases. The germline V and J ends were trimmed by 3 bases and 1 base, with 12 bases remaining between them. Germline V gene data show CDR1 as GTSNPN and CDR2 as SVGIG (reference sequence). The CDR3 sequence is 14 residues long. CDR3 in amino acids: CAWSEIGGNTEAFF. CDR3 sequence (DNA): TGTGCCTGGAGCGAGATAGGGGGGAACACTGAAGCTTTCTTT.

The chain joins TRBV9 to TRBJ2-5; 8 nucleotides agree with TRBD1. Germline-derived CDR1 and CDR2 are SGDLS and YYNGEE. Trimming took 0 bases from V and 0 from J; bases not matched to a gene: 10. The CDR3 consists of 18 residues. The CDR3 is CASSVGSTGGLNQETQYF. The CDR3 DNA reads as TGTGCCAGCAGCGTAGGCAGTACAGGGGGACTCAACCAAGAGACCCAGTACTTC.

The chain joins TRBV21-1 to TRBJ1-2; the DNA was not used to check the table's D call, TRBD1. TRBV21-1 is flagged as a pseudogene. CDR3 length: 15 amino acids. The CDR3: CASSKPRQALYGYTF. CDR3 nucleotides: TGTGCCAGCAGCAAACCCCGACAGGCACTCTATGGCTACACCTTC.

This rearrangement joins TRBV10-3 to TRBJ2-3; 8 nucleotides match TRBD2. V was clipped by 6 bases and J by 4 bases; unmatched bases: 6. This CDR3 region has 14 residues. CDR1 ENHRY and CDR2 SYGVKD come from the germline V gene. The CDR3 region is CAIRTSESSDTQYF. As DNA, the CDR3 is TGTGCCATCAGGACTAGCGAGTCGTCAGATACGCAGTATTTT.

The rearrangement links TRBV18 to TRBJ1-2; 7 positions match TRBD1. Germline loops: CDR1 KGHSH, CDR2 LQKENI. Trimming cost V 2 bases and J 5 bases; bases outside gene matches: 8. CDR3 length: 15 amino acids. As DNA, the CDR3 is TGTGCCAGCTCACCAAATTCTAACAGGGGATATGGCTACACCTTC. Protein sequence: CASSPNSNRGYGYTF.

V and J are TRBV6-5 and TRBJ2-1; 13 nucleotides agree with TRBD2. V dropped 6 bases and J dropped 6; count of bases not matched to a gene: 5. In germline, CDR1 is MNHEY, CDR2 SVGAGI. The CDR3 extends over 15 amino acids. CDR3 sequence: CASSWGLAGSNEQFF. The CDR3 DNA follows: TGTGCCAGCAGCTGGGGACTAGCGGGAAGCAATGAGCAGTTCTTC.

The chain employs TRBV7-3 and TRBJ2-3; TRBD1 agrees at 8 bases. The CDR3 is made up of 15 amino acids. After removal of 5 bases from V and 0 bases from J, the junction contained 4 bases not matched to a gene. Looked up from germline, CDR1 is SGHTA and CDR2 is FQGTGA. The CDR3, as DNA: TGTGCCAGCAGCACGCGACAGGGGAGCACAGATACGCAGTATTTT. Amino acids: CASSTRQGSTDTQYF.

V gene TRBV4-1 combines with J gene TRBJ1-1; D gene unclear. CDR3 length equals 17 residues. V lost 2 bases and J 4 bases, leaving 20 bases between the germline ends. Germline V gene lookup returns CDR1 MGHRA and CDR2 YSYEKL. CDR3 protein: CASSQPPVPTPGTEAFF. In DNA, the CDR3 is TGCGCCAGCAGCCAACCTCCGGTACCGACGCCGGGCACTGAAGCTTTCTTT.

V is TRBV6-5 and J is TRBJ2-3; no firm D call. Trimming stripped 6 bases from V and 3 bases from J, with 10 bases between. Germline V gene sequence: CDR1 MNHEY, CDR2 SVGAGI. The CDR3 length is 13 residues. As DNA, the CDR3 is TGTGCCAGCAGGGTTACTCGGACAGATACGCAGTATTTT. This gives the protein CASRVTRTDTQYF.

The V gene is TRBV28, the J gene TRBJ1-2, with D unresolved. Trimming stripped 8 bases from V and 7 bases from J, with 17 bases between. CDR3 size: 13 residues. CDR1 and CDR2 (germline): MDHEN, SYDVKM. CDR3 DNA: TGTGCCAGCGTCCTTCATGGTCAGTTTGGCTACACCTTC. It is translated as CASVLHGQFGYTF.

The chain uses TRBV7-2 and TRBJ2-5; TRBD2 matches 9 bases. The CDR3 spans 16 residues. The V gene end was trimmed by 5 bases and the J gene end by 10 bases; junction bases not matched to a gene: 17. Germline loops: CDR1 SGHTA, CDR2 FQGNSA. CDR3 in DNA: TGTGCCAGCAGCCCCACGTCGGGGAGCGGGGGGTTAGGCCAGTACTTC. It codes for CASSPTSGSGGLGQYF.

CDR3 in DNA: TGTGCCAGCAGCCCCGGAGGTCAGGGACAGAACACTGAAGCTTTCTTT. The encoded protein is CASSPGGQGQNTEAFF. This chain joins TRBV11-2 and TRBJ1-1, with D maybe TRBD1 (6 bases). This CDR3 region has 16 residues. V was pared by 5 bases and J by 1 base, with 17 bases between. CDR1 SGHAT and CDR2 FQNNGV come from the germline V gene.

The chain couples TRBV29-1 to TRBJ2-3, with TRBD2 matching 12 bases. Looked up from germline, CDR1 is SQVTM and CDR2 is ANQGSEA. This CDR3 is 16 amino acids long. The V and J ends lost 0 bases and 3 bases, in that order; junction bases with no gene match: 4. The CDR3 protein is CSVEDPLAGGTDTQYF. As DNA, the CDR3 is TGCAGCGTTGAAGATCCCCTAGCGGGGGGGACAGATACGCAGTATTTT.

The V gene is TRBV6-5, the J gene TRBJ1-4, with D perhaps TRBD1 (6 bases). Trimming stripped 6 bases from V and 8 bases from J, with 10 bases between. CDR3 length equals 12 residues. Germline loops: CDR1 MNHEY, CDR2 SVGAGI. CDR3 coding DNA: TGTGCCAGCAGACAGGGTCACGAAAAACTGTTTTTT. Translated: CASRQGHEKLFF.

The chain joins TRBV28 to TRBJ1-3; 8 positions match TRBD1. The V gene end was trimmed by 7 bases and the J gene end by 0 bases; junction bases not matched to a gene: 5. The CDR3 consists of 15 residues. Germline loops: CDR1 MDHEN, CDR2 SYDVKM. The CDR3, as DNA: TGTGCCAGCATGGGGACAGGCTACTCTGGAAACACCATATATTTT. It translates to CASMGTGYSGNTIYF.

V usage is TRBV4-1 and J usage is TRBJ2-3; D is unclear. Germline values: CDR1 MGHRA, CDR2 YSYEKL. Trimming stripped 0 bases from V and 4 bases from J, with 14 bases between. This CDR3 spans 16 amino acids. In nucleotides, the CDR3 is TGCGCCAGCAGCCAAGAGGGCTTCTATCCCCCAGATACGCAGTATTTT. It translates to CASSQEGFYPPDTQYF.